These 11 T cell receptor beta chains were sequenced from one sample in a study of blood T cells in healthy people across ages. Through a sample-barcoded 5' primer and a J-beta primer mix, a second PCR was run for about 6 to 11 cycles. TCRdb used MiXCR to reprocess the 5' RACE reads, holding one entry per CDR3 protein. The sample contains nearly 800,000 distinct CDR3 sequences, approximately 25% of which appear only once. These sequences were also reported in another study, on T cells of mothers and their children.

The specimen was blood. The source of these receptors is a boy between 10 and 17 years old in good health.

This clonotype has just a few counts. In nucleotides, the CDR3 is TGTGCCAGCAGCTTACTAGGGGCCGGCAATCAGCCCCAGCATTTT. Translation: CASSLLGAGNQPQHF. The chain employs TRBV7-2 and TRBJ1-5, with D tentatively TRBD1 (5 bases). The CDR3 has 15 residues. V was pared by 2 bases and J by 2 bases, with 10 bases between. Germline V lookup: CDR1 SGHTA, CDR2 FQGNSA.

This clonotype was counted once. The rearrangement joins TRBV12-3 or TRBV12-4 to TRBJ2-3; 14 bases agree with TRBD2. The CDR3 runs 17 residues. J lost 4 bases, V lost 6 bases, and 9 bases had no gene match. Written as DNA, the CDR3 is TGTGCCAGCAGCAGCACGGGGACTAGCGGGGGTCCAGATACGCAGTATTTT. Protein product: CASSSTGTSGGPDTQYF.

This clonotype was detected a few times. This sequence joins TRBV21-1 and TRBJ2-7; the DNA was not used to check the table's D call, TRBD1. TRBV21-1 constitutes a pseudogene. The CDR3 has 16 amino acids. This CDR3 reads CASSNGDRGFSYEQYF. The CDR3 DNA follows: TGTGCCAGCAGCAATGGGGACAGGGGGTTTTCCTACGAGCAGTACTTC.

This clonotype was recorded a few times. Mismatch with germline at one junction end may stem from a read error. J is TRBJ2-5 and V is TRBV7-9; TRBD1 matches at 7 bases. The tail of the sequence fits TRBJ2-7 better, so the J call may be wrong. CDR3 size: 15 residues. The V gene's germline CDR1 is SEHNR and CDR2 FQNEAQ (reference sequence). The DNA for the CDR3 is TGTGCCAGTAGCTTAGCTGGGACAGAAGCCTACGAGCAGTACTTC. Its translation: CASSLAGTEAYEQYF.

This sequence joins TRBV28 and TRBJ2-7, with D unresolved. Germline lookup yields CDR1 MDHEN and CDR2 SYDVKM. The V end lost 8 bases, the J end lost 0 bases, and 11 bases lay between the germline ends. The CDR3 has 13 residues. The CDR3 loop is CASAVEGSYEQYF. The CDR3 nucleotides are TGTGCCAGCGCGGTAGAAGGCTCCTACGAGCAGTACTTC.

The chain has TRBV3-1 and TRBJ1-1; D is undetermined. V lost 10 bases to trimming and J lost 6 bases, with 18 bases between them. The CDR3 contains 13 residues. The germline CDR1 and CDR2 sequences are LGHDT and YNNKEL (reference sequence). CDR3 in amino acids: CATTPAGSPEAFF. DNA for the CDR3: TGTGCCACCACCCCAGCGGGCAGCCCTGAAGCTTTCTTT.

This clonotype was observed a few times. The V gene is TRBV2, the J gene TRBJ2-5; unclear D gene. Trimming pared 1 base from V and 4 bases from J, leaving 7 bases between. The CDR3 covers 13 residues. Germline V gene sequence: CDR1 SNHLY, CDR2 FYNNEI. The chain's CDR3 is CASSEGYPETQYF. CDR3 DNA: TGTGCCAGCAGTGAAGGGTACCCAGAGACCCAGTACTTC.

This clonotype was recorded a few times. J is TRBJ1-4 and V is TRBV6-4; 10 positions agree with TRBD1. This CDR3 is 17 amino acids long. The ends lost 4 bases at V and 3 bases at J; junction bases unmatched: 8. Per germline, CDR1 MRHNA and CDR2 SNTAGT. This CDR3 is CASSGTGQGQPNEKLFF. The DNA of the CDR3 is TGTGCCAGCAGTGGCACGGGACAGGGGCAGCCTAATGAAAAACTGTTTTTT.

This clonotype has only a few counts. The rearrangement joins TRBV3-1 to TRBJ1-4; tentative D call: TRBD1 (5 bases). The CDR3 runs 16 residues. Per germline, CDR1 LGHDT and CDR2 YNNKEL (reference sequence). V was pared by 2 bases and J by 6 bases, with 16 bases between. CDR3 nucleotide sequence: TGTGCCAGCAGCCAATACTCGAGCGGGGGAGATGAAAAACTGTTTTTT. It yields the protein CASSQYSSGGDEKLFF.

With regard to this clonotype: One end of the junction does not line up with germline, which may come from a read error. The CDR3 nucleotides read TGCGTCAGCAGCTCTGAATCTGGATTGACTAGCAGCGTGAGCCAAGAGACCCAGTACTTC. Protein product: CVSSSESGLTSSVSQETQYF. V gene TRBV5-1 combines with J gene TRBJ2-5, with 7 bases lining up with TRBD2. There are 20 residues in the CDR3. The V gene's germline CDR1 is SGHRS and CDR2 YFSETQ.

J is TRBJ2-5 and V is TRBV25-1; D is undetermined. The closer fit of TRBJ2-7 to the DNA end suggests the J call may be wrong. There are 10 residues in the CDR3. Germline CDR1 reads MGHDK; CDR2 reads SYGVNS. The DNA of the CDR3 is TGTGCCAGCAGTGCGGTCGAGCAGTACTTC. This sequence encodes CASSAVEQYF.